This T cell receptor (beta chain) was sequenced in a study of graft-versus-host responses after intestinal transplantation. About the study: Anti-thymocyte globulin induction, then tacrolimus and steroids for around three years, went to all recipients. Findings and caveats of the study: Recipient marrow harbored GvH clones, some of which surfaced first in ileum or blood.

Libraries were prepared by immunoSEQ multiplex PCR; TCRdb keeps only in-frame clonotypes and omits some of them. This sample has 30,000 to 40,000 clones; 93% occur once, and the top ten carry about 20%. Remarks on this clone: Its cognate antigen is unknown.

The CDR3 is made up of 15 amino acids. The clonotype originates from a human donor who was the organ donor for an intestinal transplant. The specimen comprised unstimulated CD8+ T cells sorted from spleen or lymph node cells, sampled before transplant. The V gene is TRBV21-1, the J gene TRBJ2-3; the DNA was not used to check the table's D call, TRBD2. TRBV21-1 is a pseudogene. The CDR3 sequence: CASFASGLGADTQYF. The CDR3 coding sequence is TGTGCCAGCTTCGCTTCGGGACTGGGTGCAGATACGCAGTATTTT.